The 32 T cell receptor beta chains below come from one sample, sequenced in a study of T-cell memory formation after mild COVID-19. MiXCR was run by TCRdb on the 5' RACE reads, yielding one entry per CDR3 protein. Of 140,000 or so distinct CDR3 sequences listed, 11% to 15% are singletons. The source material was PBMCs or a T cell subset sorted from them (not recorded which). The receptors shown here come from an adult woman who had mild COVID-19 (a few samples of this study predate the infection). Cell type and time point are not known.

This clonotype was observed a few times. CDR3 in amino acids: CASSLMESDGYTF. Here the CDR3 DNA reads TGCGCCAGCAGCTTGATGGAGTCGGATGGCTACACCTTC. The J gene is TRBJ1-2, the V gene TRBV5-1, with no clear D. CDR1 is SGHRS, CDR2 YFSETQ, per germline. The CDR3 totals 13 residues. Between the trimmed V and J ends, which lost 1 base and 6 bases, there was a span of 10 bases.

The chain joins TRBV7-8 to TRBJ2-2; D might be TRBD1 (5 bases). CDR1 is SGHVS and CDR2 is FQNEAQ in the germline V gene. Trimming removed 5 bases at V and 3 bases at J, with 10 bases between. The length of the CDR3 is 14 residues. CDR3 sequence reads: CASSKDIYTGELFF. The CDR3 DNA follows: TGTGCCAGCAGCAAGGACATTTACACCGGGGAGCTGTTTTTT.

This chain links TRBV7-8 with TRBJ2-1; 9 bases agree with TRBD2. Trimming removed 7 bases from V and 8 bases from J; junction bases left unmatched: 6. The germline gives CDR1 SGHVS, CDR2 FQNEAQ. The CDR3 is 13 amino acids. The CDR3 nucleotides read TGTGCCAGCAAAGGCGGGGGGGCCCATGAGCAGTTCTTC. It encodes CASKGGGAHEQFF.

This clonotype was observed a handful of times. The chain couples TRBV2 to TRBJ2-5; possibly TRBD1 for D (5 bases). Germline V gene data show CDR1 as SNHLY and CDR2 as FYNNEI. This CDR3 has 15 residues. Between the trimmed V and J ends, which lost 6 bases and 0 bases, there was a span of 14 bases. The CDR3 DNA sequence: TGTGCCAGCAGCAGGGCAGGCAGGGACCAAGAGACCCAGTACTTC. This translates into CASSRAGRDQETQYF.

This clonotype appeared a few times. The rearrangement links TRBV29-1 to TRBJ1-2; perhaps TRBD1 as D (5 bases). The CDR3 has 17 amino acids. The germline V and J ends were trimmed by 5 bases and 4 bases, with 26 bases remaining between them. CDR1 is SQVTM and CDR2 is ANQGSEA in the germline V gene. The chain's CDR3 is CSVKMWGQALTRYGYTF. In nucleotides, the CDR3 is TGCAGCGTTAAGATGTGGGGCCAGGCCCTCACCCGCTATGGCTACACCTTC.

This clonotype has only a few counts. This chain links TRBV5-1 with TRBJ2-2, with TRBD1 matching over 12 bases. V was pared by 4 bases and J by 3 bases, with 13 bases of the junction left unmatched. The CDR3 sequence is 19 residues long. The germline gives CDR1 SGHRS, CDR2 YFSETQ. DNA for the CDR3: TGCGCCAGCAGCCCGGTGGCGGGACAGGGGGCGCAGTACACCGGGGAGCTGTTTTTT. It codes for CASSPVAGQGAQYTGELFF.

At least ten counts were recorded for this clonotype. The chain links TRBV12-3 or TRBV12-4 to TRBJ2-1; TRBD1 matches 7 bases. CDR3 length: 15 amino acids. The J segment lost 2 bases and the V segment lost 0 bases, leaving 1 base of the junction unmatched. CDR3 nucleotide sequence: TGTGCCAGCAGTTTAGCGACAGGGCCCTACAATGAGCAGTTCTTC. It translates to CASSLATGPYNEQFF.

This clonotype was recorded at least ten times. The genes are TRBV7-6 and TRBJ2-7, with 9 bases aligning to TRBD2. The V gene's germline CDR1 is SGHVS and CDR2 FNYEAQ. The ends lost 6 bases at V and 4 bases at J; junction bases unmatched: 10. The CDR3 sequence is 15 residues long. The chain's CDR3 is CASRPYSGSMYEQYF. The CDR3 nucleotides read TGTGCCAGCAGACCTTATAGCGGGAGTATGTACGAGCAGTACTTC.

The gene calls are TRBV15 and TRBJ1-3; no clear D gene. V lost 5 bases and J lost 0, with 11 bases in between. Germline CDR1 is LNHNV and CDR2 is YYDKDF (reference sequence). The CDR3 runs 15 residues. The chain's CDR3 is CATSGGRNSGNTIYF. As DNA, the CDR3 is TGTGCCACCAGCGGAGGACGGAACTCTGGAAACACCATATATTTT. Full variable domain (remainder filled in from reference TRBV15 and TRBJ1-3): DAMVIQNPRYQVTQFGKPVTLSCSQTLNHNVMYWYQQKSSQAPKLLFHYYDKDFNNEADTPDNFQSRRPNTSFCFLDIRSPGLGDTAMYLCATSGGRNSGNTIYFGEGSWLTVV.

This chain joins TRBV24-1 and TRBJ2-3, with 8 positions matching TRBD2. This CDR3 is built from 14 residues. CDR1 KGHDR and CDR2 SFDVKD come from the germline V gene. With 7 bases clipped from V and 2 bases from J, the junction kept 4 bases outside the gene matches. CDR3 nucleotides: TGTGCCACCAGCGAGCGGGGGAACACAGATACGCAGTATTTT. Translating gives CATSERGNTDTQYF.

V and J are TRBV9 and TRBJ2-5; 10 bases match TRBD2. The length of the CDR3 is 15 residues. The J segment lost 5 bases and the V segment lost 3 bases, leaving 7 bases of the junction unmatched. Germline V gene lookup returns CDR1 SGDLS and CDR2 YYNGEE. This CDR3 is CASSAPGTSVETQYF. In DNA, the CDR3 is TGTGCCAGCAGCGCCCCCGGGACTAGCGTGGAGACCCAGTACTTC.

This clonotype was observed a handful of times. V usage is TRBV2 and J usage is TRBJ1-5; 7 bases line up with TRBD1. Trimming removed 7 bases from V and 7 bases from J; junction bases left unmatched: 4. From germline, CDR1 is SNHLY and CDR2 FYNNEI. There are 12 residues in the CDR3. The DNA of the CDR3 is TGTGCCAGCAAAGGGGGCTTGCAGCCCCAGCATTTT. Translating gives CASKGGLQPQHF.

This clonotype was observed once. The chain combines TRBV14 with TRBJ2-2; 9 positions agree with TRBD1. Germline V gene data show CDR1 as SGHDN and CDR2 as FVKESK. The CDR3 totals 16 residues. V dropped 0 bases and J dropped 3; count of bases not matched to a gene: 2. The CDR3 DNA follows: TGTGCCAGCAGCCAAGACCGGGACAGGGACACCGGGGAGCTGTTTTTT. Residues: CASSQDRDRDTGELFF.

The chain is built from TRBV6-5 and TRBJ2-1; 14 bases map to TRBD2. V shed 5 bases and J 5 bases; nucleotides not matched to a gene: 5. The CDR3 sequence is 16 residues long. Germline CDR1 and CDR2: MNHEY and SVGAGI. The CDR3 bases are TGTGCCAGCAGTACACTGACTAGCGGGAGGGACAATGAGCAGTTCTTC. This codes for CASSTLTSGRDNEQFF.

The chain has TRBV6-1 and TRBJ2-1; 15 nucleotides agree with TRBD2. Trimming took 2 bases from V and 4 from J; bases not matched to a gene: 6. There are 18 residues in the CDR3. Germline V gene data show CDR1 as MNHNS and CDR2 as SASEGT. The CDR3 DNA reads TGTGCCAGCAGTGAACCCCTTGGGACTAGCGGGGGGTACAATGAGCAGTTCTTC. Protein product: CASSEPLGTSGGYNEQFF.

This clonotype was detected only a few times. This sequence joins TRBV28 and TRBJ2-1, with no clear D. The V end lost 4 bases, the J end lost 2 bases, and 12 bases lay between the germline ends. There are 15 residues in the CDR3. Germline V gives CDR1 MDHEN, CDR2 SYDVKM. CDR3 DNA: TGTGCCAGCAGTTCCTTTTCCGGCGCCTACAATGAGCAGTTCTTC. As protein: CASSSFSGAYNEQFF.

This clonotype showed up just a few times. The V gene is TRBV2, the J gene TRBJ2-3; 7 nucleotides align to TRBD2. CDR1 is SNHLY and CDR2 is FYNNEI in the germline V gene. The trim removed 7 bases at V and 4 bases at J, leaving 11 bases unmatched. This CDR3 spans 15 amino acids. The CDR3 sequence: CASNYDNAGADTQYF. The CDR3 region has the DNA TGTGCCAGCAACTATGACAATGCGGGGGCAGATACGCAGTATTTT.

The rearrangement uses TRBV27 and TRBJ2-7; TRBD2 agrees at 11 bases. V lost 5 bases and J lost 2; bases outside the gene matches: 5. CDR1 is MNHEY, CDR2 SMNVEV, per germline (reference sequence). CDR3 length equals 15 residues. The CDR3 reads CASSLSGRAPYEQYF. CDR3 bases: TGTGCCAGCAGTCTTAGCGGGAGGGCACCCTACGAGCAGTACTTC.

This clonotype was counted only a few times. This rearrangement joins TRBV7-9 to TRBJ2-7, with D possibly being TRBD1 or TRBD2 (6 bases each). This CDR3 spans 17 amino acids. Trimming stripped 5 bases from V and 5 bases from J, with 25 bases between. Per the germline V gene, CDR1 is SEHNR and CDR2 is FQNEAQ (reference sequence). The CDR3 loop reads CASSNLLARGGQDEQYF. In DNA form, the CDR3 reads TGTGCCAGCAGCAACCTTCTAGCGCGAGGGGGTCAAGACGAGCAGTACTTC.

This clonotype was counted only a few times. The chain is built from TRBV6-2 or TRBV6-3 and TRBJ1-2; D is undetermined. The V gene's germline CDR1 is MNHEY and CDR2 SVGEGT. Deletions cut 0 bases from V and 8 bases from J, with 10 bases between. CDR3 size: 13 residues. CDR3 amino acids: CASSYSPGYGYTF. CDR3 in DNA: TGTGCCAGCAGTTACTCGCCCGGGTACGGCTACACCTTC.

There are a few counts of this clonotype. V is TRBV12-3 or TRBV12-4 and J is TRBJ1-4, with 8 nucleotides matching TRBD1. The CDR3 sequence is 14 residues long. V dropped 2 bases and J dropped 7; count of bases not matched to a gene: 3. Written as DNA, the CDR3 is TGTGCCAGCAGTTTACAGGGGGCGCTTGAAAAACTGTTTTTT. Amino acid sequence: CASSLQGALEKLFF.

This clonotype was recorded a few times. The CDR3 DNA reads as TGCGCCAGCAGCCAGACATTGTCGGGGGCCGGGGAGCTGTTTTTT. Translation: CASSQTLSGAGELFF. The chain joins TRBV4-1 to TRBJ2-2, with D perhaps TRBD2 (6 bases). With 3 bases removed from V and 6 bases from J, the gap between germline ends came to 14 bases. Germline V gene lookup returns CDR1 MGHRA and CDR2 YSYEKL. CDR3 length: 15 residues.

This clonotype appeared a few times. The rearrangement joins TRBV5-6 to TRBJ2-7; weak D call: TRBD2 (6 bases). The CDR3 is 16 residues long. V lost 6 bases and J lost 4, with 23 bases in between. Germline lookup yields CDR1 SGHDT and CDR2 YYEEEE. CDR3 sequence: CASTHWQLSRGYEQYF. The DNA for the CDR3 is TGTGCCAGCACCCATTGGCAGCTTAGCCGGGGGTACGAGCAGTACTTC.

This chain joins TRBV6-5 and TRBJ1-1, with a weak D call TRBD1 (5 bases). Germline loops: CDR1 MNHEY, CDR2 SVGAGI. Trimming left V 8 bases short and J 1 base short, with 5 bases between. The CDR3 runs 11 residues. As DNA, the CDR3 is TGTGCCAGCGGGGGGAACACTGAAGCTTTCTTT. This gives the protein CASGGNTEAFF.

This chain uses TRBV20-1 with TRBJ1-1; the D gene is possibly TRBD1 (6 bases). CDR3 length: 12 amino acids. Germline CDR1 DFQATT, CDR2 SNEGSKA (reference sequence). Between the trimmed V and J ends, which lost 0 bases and 5 bases, there was a span of 7 bases. CDR3 DNA sequence: TGCAGTGCTAGAGAAGGGGGTACTGAAGCTTTCTTT. Translating it yields CSAREGGTEAFF.

The chain uses TRBV3-1 and TRBJ2-5; the match to TRBD2 covers 13 bases. CDR3 length: 16 residues. The V gene end was trimmed by 6 bases and the J gene end by 5 bases; junction bases not matched to a gene: 9. Germline V lookup: CDR1 LGHDT, CDR2 YNNKEL (reference sequence). CDR3 bases: TGTGCCAGCAGGGACGGACTAGCGGGGGAAGTGGAGACCCAGTACTTC. Its protein is CASRDGLAGEVETQYF.

The CDR3 loop is CSARSPRLAPSTDTQYF. The CDR3 DNA reads as TGCAGTGCTAGGTCCCCGAGACTAGCGCCTAGCACAGATACGCAGTATTTT. J is TRBJ2-3 and V is TRBV20-1; 8 bases fit TRBD2. Trimming removed 3 bases from V and 0 bases from J; junction bases left unmatched: 11. Per the germline V gene, CDR1 is DFQATT and CDR2 is SNEGSKA (reference sequence). The length of the CDR3 is 17 residues.

The chain has TRBV5-5 and TRBJ2-1; TRBD1 aligns across 7 bases. Germline CDR1 reads SGHKS; CDR2 reads YYEKEE (reference sequence). The CDR3 runs 16 residues. The V and J ends lost 0 bases and 6 bases, in that order; junction bases with no gene match: 9. The CDR3: CASSLGTDRPRNEQFF. CDR3 DNA sequence: TGTGCCAGCAGCTTGGGGACGGACAGGCCTCGCAATGAGCAGTTCTTC.

This clonotype was found many times. The chain joins TRBV5-1 to TRBJ1-1, with D unclear. The CDR3 length is 13 residues. Germline assignment: CDR1 SGHRS and CDR2 YFSETQ. V was shortened by 2 bases and J by 4 bases, with 9 bases between the two germline ends. This CDR3 reads CASSFEGTTEAFF. The DNA of the CDR3 is TGCGCCAGCAGCTTTGAGGGTACCACTGAAGCTTTCTTT.

Concerning this clonotype: An end of the junction does not agree with germline; a read error may underlie this. The CDR3 region is CASSVEGNEQLF. CDR3 nucleotide sequence: TGTGCCAGCAGCGTTGAAGGCAATGAGCAGTTATTC. V usage is TRBV9 and J usage is TRBJ2-1; D uncertain. The CDR3 spans 12 residues. The germline gives CDR1 SGDLS, CDR2 YYNGEE.

The gene calls are TRBV24-1 and TRBJ2-2, with D perhaps matching TRBD2 (6 bases). The CDR3 totals 14 residues. Germline CDR1 reads KGHDR; CDR2 reads SFDVKD. The ends were cut back, 4 bases at V and 6 bases at J, with 11 bases in the middle. The CDR3: CATSDTSFSGELFF. In DNA form, the CDR3 reads TGTGCCACCAGTGACACTAGCTTCTCCGGGGAGCTGTTTTTT.

The chain combines TRBV13 with TRBJ1-1, with D uncertain. The CDR3 is made up of 16 amino acids. Per the germline V gene, CDR1 is PRHDT and CDR2 is FYEKMQ (reference sequence). Trimming left V 5 bases short and J 4 bases short, with 20 bases between. CDR3 loop: CASSPWTIGSGTEAFF. CDR3 DNA: TGTGCCAGCAGCCCTTGGACGATCGGGTCGGGCACTGAAGCTTTCTTT. Together with reference TRBV13 and TRBJ1-1, the CDR3 gives the full variable domain: AAGVIQSPRHLIKEKRETATLKCYPIPRHDTVYWYQQGPGQDPQFLISFYEKMQSDKGSIPDRFSAQQFSDYHSELNMSSLELGDSALYFCASSPWTIGSGTEAFFGQGTRLTVV.